A single sample gave rise to the 9 T cell receptor beta chains below, sequenced in a study of response to subunit inactivated influenza vaccine. TCRdb re-analysed the RT-PCR reads in MiXCR, keeping a single row per CDR3 protein. The data contain 550,000 to 650,000 distinct CDR3 sequences, approximately 12% of them singletons. Sequencing was performed on PBMCs from blood, taken on the day of vaccination. All receptors come from a middle-aged man who received an inactivated influenza vaccine.

This clonotype turned up a few times. The chain employs TRBV11-2 and TRBJ2-7; 9 nucleotides match TRBD2. V was pared by 5 bases and J by 4 bases, with 12 bases of the junction left unmatched. The CDR3 is 16 residues long. The V gene's germline CDR1 is SGHAT and CDR2 FQNNGV. The CDR3 reads CASSPRVASGDYEQYF. The CDR3 DNA is TGTGCCAGCAGCCCCCGGGTCGCTAGCGGGGATTACGAGCAGTACTTC.

This clonotype was observed a few times. The rearrangement uses TRBV7-2 and TRBJ1-4; unclear D gene. From germline, CDR1 is SGHTA and CDR2 FQGNSA. Trimming took off 5 bases at V and 8 bases at J, with 12 bases between the two ends. The length of the CDR3 is 13 residues. The CDR3 loop reads CASSRGLGEKLFF. The CDR3 DNA is TGTGCCAGCAGCCGGGGTTTGGGGGAAAAACTGTTTTTT.

This clonotype was counted ten times or more. The V and J genes are TRBV6-5 and TRBJ2-1; TRBD2 agrees at 11 bases. Germline CDR1 is MNHEY and CDR2 is SVGAGI. With 6 bases clipped from V and 1 base from J, the junction kept 5 bases outside the gene matches. CDR3 length equals 16 residues. This CDR3 reads CASSRLAGRSYNEQFF. CDR3 coding DNA: TGTGCCAGCAGCCGACTAGCGGGGAGGTCCTACAATGAGCAGTTCTTC.

The table lists this clonotype with a few counts. This chain joins TRBV6-2 or TRBV6-3 and TRBJ2-5; D is undetermined. Trimming stripped 4 bases from V and 9 bases from J, with 9 bases between. The CDR3 length is 11 residues. Germline loops: CDR1 MNHEY, CDR2 SVGEGT. The CDR3 DNA follows: TGTGCCAGCAGTTCCGGGCCGGCCCAGTACTTC. The encoded protein is CASSSGPAQYF.

A few counts support this clonotype. DNA for the CDR3: TGTGCCAGCAGTTTTATGGGGCAAGGGTATCAGCCCCAGCATTTT. Protein sequence: CASSFMGQGYQPQHF. The chain is built from TRBV12-3 or TRBV12-4 and TRBJ1-5, with a tentative D call TRBD1 (5 bases). Trimming took off 3 bases at V and 5 bases at J, with 14 bases between the two ends. This CDR3 has 15 amino acids.

The chain combines TRBV10-3 with TRBJ2-3, with no clear D. Trimming removed 5 bases at V and 5 bases at J, with 11 bases between. Germline assignment: CDR1 ENHRY and CDR2 SYGVKD. This CDR3 contains 13 residues. CDR3 coding DNA: TGTGCCATCAGTCTCCGAGTCGAAGATACGCAGTATTTT. Translated, it gives CAISLRVEDTQYF.

The J gene is TRBJ1-2, the V gene TRBV12-3 or TRBV12-4, with 9 bases matching TRBD1. This CDR3 comprises 15 residues. V was pared by 3 bases and J by 8 bases, with 10 bases of the junction left unmatched. The CDR3 here is CASSLMTGGGGGYTF. The DNA for the CDR3 is TGTGCCAGCAGTTTGATGACAGGGGGAGGTGGGGGCTACACCTTC.

The rearrangement links TRBV6-2 or TRBV6-3 to TRBJ2-7, with a possible D match to TRBD2 (5 bases). Germline V lookup: CDR1 MNHEY, CDR2 SVGEGT. This CDR3 region has 13 residues. The V and J ends lost 0 bases and 7 bases respectively, with 10 bases between them. CDR3 protein: CASSYSIGGEQYF. The CDR3 nucleotides are TGTGCCAGCAGTTACTCGATAGGCGGGGAGCAGTACTTC.

The chain carries TRBV7-2 and TRBJ2-1; 13 bases align to TRBD2. Trimming at V came to 1 base and at J to 7 bases, leaving 4 bases not matched to a gene. This CDR3 has 16 amino acids. The V gene's germline CDR1 is SGHTA and CDR2 FQGNSA. For the CDR3, the DNA is TGTGCCAGCAGCTTAGGAAAGACTAGCGGGAGGAATGAGCAGTTCTTC. Protein product: CASSLGKTSGRNEQFF.